These T cell receptor beta chains were read from a single sample in a study of regulatory T cells in long-lasting Graves disease. TCRdb called the multiplex PCR reads again in MiXCR, with one record for every CDR3 protein. The data show approximately 400,000 distinct CDR3 sequences, 15% seen once. The same sample was also used in a study of T cells in Graves' hyperthyroidism and ophthalmopathy.

Sequenced here: peripheral blood mononuclear cells (PBMCs), sampled at new diagnosis, from a patient treated with antithyroid drugs. The receptors shown here come from a woman aged 35 to 49 with Graves disease. Both conserved end residues are part of each CDR3. Each record gives: V gene, clone size, CDR3 protein. Where a row states a size, it is once, few, many or the class of an expanded clone; other rows omit it.

TRBV28 | many | CASRPSGAIWTDTQYF
TRBV29-1 | many | CSGGTSGRATGGQFF
TRBV6-9 | many | CASSSPGTGTYEQYF
TRBV24-1 | many | CATSDPLAGVRETQYF
TRBV7-8 | . | CASSSTGGVASPLHF
TRBV12-3/TRBV12-4 | many | CASSLLREQFF
TRBV9 | . | CASSVNREGTQYF
TRBV12-3/TRBV12-4 | . | CATSGVGQPQHF
TRBV20-1 | few | CSARDPTDGTTYEQYF
TRBV30 | many | CAWARQGLEYF
TRBV10-3 | . | CAISPLGSSSYNEQFF
TRBV28 | . | CANRPYLGRGAYEQYF
TRBV27 | few | CASSRTSGSNGEAQYF
TRBV20-1 | many | CSACPRQGVGNTIYF
TRBV11-2 | many | CASSSRGLAGLLSYNEQFF
TRBV19 | many | CASSITGTLYEQYF
TRBV6-1 | many | CASSKAAGTRKAFF
TRBV13 | few | CASSEGSRSGGGELFF
TRBV11-2 | many | CASSHRADTQYF
TRBV28 | many | CASSPRSESDTQYF
TRBV9 | many | CASSPFGLQGAYTEAFF
TRBV7-9 | few | CASSSGGIEQFF
TRBV7-9 | few | CASSSALQNIQYF
TRBV12-5 | many | CASGSGGVSPLHF
TRBV6-5 | . | CASSYGVARDRGYYGYTF
TRBV12-3/TRBV12-4 | many | CASSRARRGPLGEQYF
TRBV28 | . | CASSIGGGREKLFF
TRBV5-4 | . | CASSSVAGTIYEQYF
TRBV5-5 | many | CASSLPRAGRDTQYF
TRBV6-1 | . | CASRGAGTLSYNEQFF
TRBV18 | many | CASSSQGPYNEQFF
TRBV7-9 | many | CASSRIAGPTTDTQYF
TRBV7-9 | . | CASSFAASGRAVYEQYF
TRBV11-2 | . | CASSLGTSAPCEQYF
TRBV5-5 | many | CASSLDGGSSRYNEQFF
TRBV7-2 | many | CASSSRVGMGEAFF
TRBV12-3/TRBV12-4 | many | CASSPGTVSNTQYF
TRBV27 | few | CASRSGRAPGEQFF
TRBV20-1 | . | CSYWNRDDEKLFF
TRBV28 | many | CASHLGGSSYEQYF
TRBV18 | . | CASSPQRGQNEQYF
TRBV6-2/TRBV6-3 | few | CASSYQREGPDTQYF
TRBV7-6 | . | CASSYKAAGTSYEQYF
TRBV9 | . | CASSSPGQGVGYTF
TRBV5-1 | many | CASSLGGRGYREQYF
TRBV28 | many | CASSRLGDKRVTQYF
TRBV4-1 | . | CASSQDPTSGGYNEQFF
TRBV6-1 | . | CASTFIGTSGRGTGELFF
TRBV7-8 | . | CASSWGGPGELFF
TRBV27 | once | CASSKRAEETQYF
TRBV2 | . | CATRGLEEKLFF